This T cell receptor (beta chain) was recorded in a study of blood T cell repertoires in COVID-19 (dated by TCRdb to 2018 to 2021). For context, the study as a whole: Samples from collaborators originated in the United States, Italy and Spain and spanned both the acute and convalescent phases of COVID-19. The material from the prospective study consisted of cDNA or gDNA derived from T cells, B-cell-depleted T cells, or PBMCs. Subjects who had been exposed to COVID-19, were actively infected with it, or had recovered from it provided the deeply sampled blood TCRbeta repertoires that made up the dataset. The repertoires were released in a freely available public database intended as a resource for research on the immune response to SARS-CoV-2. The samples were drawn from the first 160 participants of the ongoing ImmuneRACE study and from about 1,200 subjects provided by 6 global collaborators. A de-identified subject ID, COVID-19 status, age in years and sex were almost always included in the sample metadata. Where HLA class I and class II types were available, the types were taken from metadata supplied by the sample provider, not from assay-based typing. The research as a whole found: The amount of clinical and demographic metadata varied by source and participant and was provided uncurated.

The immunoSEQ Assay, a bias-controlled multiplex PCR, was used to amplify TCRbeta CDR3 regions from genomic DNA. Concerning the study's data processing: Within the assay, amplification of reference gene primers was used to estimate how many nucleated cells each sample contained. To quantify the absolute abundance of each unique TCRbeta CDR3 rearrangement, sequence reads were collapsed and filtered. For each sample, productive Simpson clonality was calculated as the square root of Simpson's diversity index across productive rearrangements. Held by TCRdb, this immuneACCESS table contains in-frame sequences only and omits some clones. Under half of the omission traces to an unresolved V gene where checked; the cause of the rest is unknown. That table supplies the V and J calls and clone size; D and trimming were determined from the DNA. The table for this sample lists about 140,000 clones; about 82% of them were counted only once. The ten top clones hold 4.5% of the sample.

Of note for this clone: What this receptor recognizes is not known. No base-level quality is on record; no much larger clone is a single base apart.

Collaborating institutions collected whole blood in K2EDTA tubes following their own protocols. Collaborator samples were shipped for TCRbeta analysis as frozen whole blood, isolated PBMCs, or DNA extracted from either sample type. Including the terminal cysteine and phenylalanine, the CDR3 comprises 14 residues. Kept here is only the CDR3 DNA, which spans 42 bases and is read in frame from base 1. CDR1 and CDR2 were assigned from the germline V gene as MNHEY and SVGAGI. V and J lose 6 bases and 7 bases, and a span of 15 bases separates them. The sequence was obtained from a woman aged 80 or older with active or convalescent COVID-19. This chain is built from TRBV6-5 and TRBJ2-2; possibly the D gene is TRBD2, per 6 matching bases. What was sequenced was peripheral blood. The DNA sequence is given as TGTGCCAGCAGCCGAGCGGGTCCGGACGGGGAGCTGTTTTTT. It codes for CASSRAGPDGELFF.